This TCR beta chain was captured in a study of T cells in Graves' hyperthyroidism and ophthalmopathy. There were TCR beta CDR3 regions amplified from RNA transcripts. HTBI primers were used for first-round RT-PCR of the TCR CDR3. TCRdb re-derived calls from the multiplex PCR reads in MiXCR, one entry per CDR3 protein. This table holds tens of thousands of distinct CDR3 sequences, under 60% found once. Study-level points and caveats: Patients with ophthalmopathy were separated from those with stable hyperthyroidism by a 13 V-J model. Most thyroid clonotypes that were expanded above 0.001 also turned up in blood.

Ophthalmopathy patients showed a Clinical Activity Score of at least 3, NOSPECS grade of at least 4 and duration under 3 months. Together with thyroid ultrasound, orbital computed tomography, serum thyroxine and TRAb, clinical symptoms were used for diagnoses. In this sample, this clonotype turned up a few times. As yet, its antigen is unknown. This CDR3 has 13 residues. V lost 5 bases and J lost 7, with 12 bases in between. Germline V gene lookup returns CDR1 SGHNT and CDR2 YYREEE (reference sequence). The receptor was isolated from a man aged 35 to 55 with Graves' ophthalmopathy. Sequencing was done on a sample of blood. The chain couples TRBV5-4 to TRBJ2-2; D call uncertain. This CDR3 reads CASRPLGNGELFF. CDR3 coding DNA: TGTGCCAGCAGACCCCTAGGGAACGGGGAGCTGTTTTTT. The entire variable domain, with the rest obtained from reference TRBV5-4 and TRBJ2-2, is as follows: ETGVTQSPTHLIKTRGQQVTLRCSSQSGHNTVSWYQQALGQGPQFIFQYYREEENGRGNFPPRFSGLQFPNYSSELNVNALELDDSALYLCASRPLGNGELFFGEGSRLTVL.